This T cell receptor beta chain was identified in a study of tumor-infiltrating lymphocytes in primary liver carcinoma. For the study at large: The tumors ranged from about 4 to 11 cm across and fell within stage T1-T3 N0M0.

This CDR3 region has 10 residues. The V gene's germline CDR1 is SQVTM and CDR2 ANQGSEA. The tissue used was unsorted bulk material of roughly 17-34 mg. RNA and DNA were co-extracted from it with the AllPrep DNA/RNA mini kit. cDNA specific to TCR beta was made from around 470 ng of total RNA, with a constant-region primer employed for priming. Libraries covering TCR beta were generated through three nested multiplex PCR rounds (using a slightly modified ARM-PCR). Rounds one and two of PCR, each of around 11 cycles, were primed with TRBV1-TRBV30 forward primers and a C-beta reverse primer. A single record per CDR3 protein comes from TCRdb applying MiXCR to the multiplex PCR reads. The sample yields 150,000 to 200,000 distinct CDR3 sequences, around four fifths seen once.

The chain couples TRBV29-1 to TRBJ1-1; D gene uncertain. What was sequenced was tumor tissue from primary liver carcinoma. The TCR originated in a man between 40 and 49 years old with primary liver carcinoma and hepatitis B virus infection. CDR3 residues: CSVRNTVAFF. CDR3 DNA sequence: TGCAGTGTTAGGAACACTGTAGCATTCTTT.